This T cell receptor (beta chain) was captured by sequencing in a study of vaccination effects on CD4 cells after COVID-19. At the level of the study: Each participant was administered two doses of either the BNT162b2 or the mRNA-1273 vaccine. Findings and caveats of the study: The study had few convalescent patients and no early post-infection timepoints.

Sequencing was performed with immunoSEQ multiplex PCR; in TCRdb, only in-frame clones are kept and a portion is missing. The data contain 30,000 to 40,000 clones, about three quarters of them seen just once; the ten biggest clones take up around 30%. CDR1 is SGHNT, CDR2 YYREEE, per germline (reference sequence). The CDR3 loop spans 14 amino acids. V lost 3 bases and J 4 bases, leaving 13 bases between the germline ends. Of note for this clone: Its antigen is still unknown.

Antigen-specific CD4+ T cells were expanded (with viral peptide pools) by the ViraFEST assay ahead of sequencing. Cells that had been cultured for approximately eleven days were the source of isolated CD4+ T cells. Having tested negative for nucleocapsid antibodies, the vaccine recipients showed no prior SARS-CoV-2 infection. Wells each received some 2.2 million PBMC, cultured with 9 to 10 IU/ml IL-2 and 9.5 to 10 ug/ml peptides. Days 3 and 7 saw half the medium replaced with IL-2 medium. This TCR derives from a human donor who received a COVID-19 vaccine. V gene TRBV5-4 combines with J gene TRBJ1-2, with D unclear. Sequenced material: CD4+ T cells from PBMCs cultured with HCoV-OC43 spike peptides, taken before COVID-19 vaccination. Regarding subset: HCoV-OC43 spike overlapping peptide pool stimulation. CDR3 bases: TGTGCCAGCAGCTCACATGCAAGTATCTATGGCTACACCTTC. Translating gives CASSSHASIYGYTF. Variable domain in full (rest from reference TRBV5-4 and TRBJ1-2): ETGVTQSPTHLIKTRGQQVTLRCSSQSGHNTVSWYQQALGQGPQFIFQYYREEENGRGNFPPRFSGLQFPNYSSELNVNALELDDSALYLCASSSHASIYGYTFGSGTRLTVV.